The 2 T cell receptor beta chains presented below share a single source sample, sequenced in a study of CD8 T cells in ankylosing spondylitis listed by TCRdb under 2017. Their antigens remain unidentified. Library prep was done by 5' RACE. These reads were obtained on an Illumina HiSeq 2500. TCRdb itself trimmed the public reads at Q25 with fastp, ran MiXCR and retained productive beta chains. Here each entry gathers all rows of one CDR3 protein and keeps the most common genes and DNA. The sample table records about 460,000 distinct CDR3 sequences; roughly 5% of these occur just once. Together, the top ten hold roughly 3.3% of the sample. What the work shows at the level of the full study, not this receptor alone: Blood from ankylosing spondylitis patients appeared to be characterized by a TCR beta motif made up of several highly homologous amino acid variants.

Specimen: blood, either unsorted or a sorted T cell fraction (not recorded which). These receptors originate from a male donor with ankylosing spondylitis.

This clonotype was counted ten times or more. Written as DNA, the CDR3 is TGCGCCAGCAGCCAAGAGTATCAGGGGCCAGGTGGGGTCAATGAGCAGTTCTTC. Encoded protein: CASSQEYQGPGGVNEQFF. The J gene is TRBJ2-1, the V gene TRBV4-1, with D perhaps TRBD1 (6 bases). The CDR3 totals 18 residues. Deletions cut 0 bases from V and 6 bases from J, with 21 bases between. The germline V gene encodes CDR1 MGHRA and CDR2 YSYEKL.

The CDR3 DNA follows: TGTGCCATCAGTACCGGACAGAACCAAGAGACCCAGTACTTC. Protein: CAISTGQNQETQYF. This chain connects TRBV10-3 to TRBJ2-5; D is possibly TRBD1 (6 bases). The CDR3 runs 14 residues. Trimming left V 5 bases short and J 0 bases short, with 10 bases between. Germline V CDR1 and CDR2: ENHRY, SYGVKD.